A selection of T cell receptor beta chains follows, all from one sample in a study of cytomegalovirus exposure and HLA in healthy donors. Profiled with immunoSEQ multiplex PCR; TCRdb holds only in-frame clones, not every one. The table lists roughly 97,000 clones, around a tenth of them singletons. The sequenced sample was PBMCs. All receptors come from a man over 45 in good health and CMV-seropositive. The CDR3 runs from the conserved cysteine through the conserved F or W. Each record gives: CDR3 protein, CDR3 DNA, clone size, V gene, D gene, J gene. The D gene is left open where the match is weak. Some rows have no size entry. The others give once, few or many, or a class for an expanded clone.

cdr3_aa: CASSLFGGQLSQPQHF
cdr3_nt: TGTGCCAGCAGTTTATTTGGGGGACAATTAAGTCAGCCCCAGCATTTT
clone_size: few
v_call: TRBV28
d_call: NA
j_call: TRBJ1-5

cdr3_aa: CASSEDRSLGYTF
cdr3_nt: TGTGCCAGCAGTGAGGACAGAAGTCTCGGCTACACCTTC
clone_size: NA
v_call: TRBV2
d_call: NA
j_call: TRBJ1-2

cdr3_aa: CASSTGTSGSSQYF
cdr3_nt: TGCGCCAGCAGCACCGGGACTAGCGGGAGTTCGCAGTACTTC
clone_size: NA
v_call: TRBV10-1
d_call: TRBD2
j_call: TRBJ2-7

cdr3_aa: CASGLATRGNEQFF
cdr3_nt: TGTGCTAGTGGTTTGGCAACGAGAGGAAATGAGCAGTTCTTC
clone_size: few
v_call: TRBV12-5
d_call: NA
j_call: TRBJ2-1

cdr3_aa: CASSEETVLDEQYF
cdr3_nt: TGTGCCAGCAGTGAAGAAACAGTCCTCGACGAGCAGTACTTC
clone_size: few
v_call: TRBV6-1
d_call: NA
j_call: TRBJ2-7

cdr3_aa: CASRDSSSYGYTF
cdr3_nt: TGTGCCAGCCGTGACAGTTCGTCTTATGGCTACACCTTC
clone_size: few
v_call: TRBV28
d_call: NA
j_call: TRBJ1-2

cdr3_aa: CASRQGTNTGELFF
cdr3_nt: TGTGCCAGCAGGCAGGGAACGAACACCGGGGAGCTGTTTTTT
clone_size: NA
v_call: TRBV6-5
d_call: NA
j_call: TRBJ2-2

cdr3_aa: CASSLEAVNEKLFF
cdr3_nt: TGTGCCAGCAGCTTAGAGGCGGTCAATGAAAAACTGTTTTTT
clone_size: few
v_call: TRBV7-2
d_call: NA
j_call: TRBJ1-4

cdr3_aa: CASRKAGGSSYEQYF
cdr3_nt: TGTGCCAGCAGGAAAGCGGGAGGGAGCTCCTACGAGCAGTACTTC
clone_size: few
v_call: TRBV2
d_call: TRBD2
j_call: TRBJ2-7

cdr3_aa: CASSLDSQETQYF
cdr3_nt: TGTGCCAGCAGCCTGGACAGCCAAGAGACCCAGTACTTC
clone_size: few
v_call: TRBV5-4
d_call: NA
j_call: TRBJ2-5

cdr3_aa: CASSLTPSSSNEQFF
cdr3_nt: TGTGCCAGCAGCTTAACGCCTAGCTCTAGCAATGAGCAGTTCTTC
clone_size: NA
v_call: TRBV7-6
d_call: NA
j_call: TRBJ2-1

cdr3_aa: CASSDGGGRKGYGYTF
cdr3_nt: TGTGCCAGCAGTGATGGGGGGGGGCGCAAGGGCTATGGCTACACCTTC
clone_size: few
v_call: TRBV25-1
d_call: NA
j_call: TRBJ1-2

cdr3_aa: CASSDPGTGRSYEQYF
cdr3_nt: TGTGCCAGCAGTGACCCCGGGACAGGGCGGTCCTACGAGCAGTACTTC
clone_size: few
v_call: TRBV6-1
d_call: TRBD1
j_call: TRBJ2-7

cdr3_aa: CASSPTNQAYEQYF
cdr3_nt: TGTGCCAGCAGTCCTACGAACCAGGCTTACGAGCAGTACTTC
clone_size: many
v_call: TRBV28
d_call: NA
j_call: TRBJ2-7

cdr3_aa: CSVVGRVNEQFF
cdr3_nt: TGCAGCGTTGTTGGCAGGGTAAATGAGCAGTTCTTC
clone_size: few
v_call: TRBV29-1
d_call: NA
j_call: TRBJ2-1

cdr3_aa: CASSSPGQGPDEQYF
cdr3_nt: TGTGCCAGCAGTTCGCCGGGACAGGGGCCCGACGAGCAGTACTTC
clone_size: few
v_call: TRBV27
d_call: TRBD1
j_call: TRBJ2-7

cdr3_aa: CASGLVEAGTYNEQFF
cdr3_nt: TGTGCTAGTGGTTTGGTAGAGGCAGGGACCTACAATGAGCAGTTCTTC
clone_size: few
v_call: TRBV12-5
d_call: NA
j_call: TRBJ2-1

cdr3_aa: CASRGRVIQETQYF
cdr3_nt: TGTGCCAGCAGGGGCCGAGTTATCCAAGAGACCCAGTACTTC
clone_size: few
v_call: TRBV27
d_call: NA
j_call: TRBJ2-5

cdr3_aa: CASSQGMLAGEETQYF
cdr3_nt: TGCGCCAGCAGCCAAGGGATGCTAGCGGGAGAAGAGACCCAGTACTTC
clone_size: few
v_call: TRBV4-1
d_call: TRBD2
j_call: TRBJ2-5

cdr3_aa: CASSMLAGVFYEQYF
cdr3_nt: TGTGCCAGTAGTATGTTAGCGGGAGTATTCTACGAGCAGTACTTC
clone_size: few
v_call: TRBV19
d_call: TRBD2
j_call: TRBJ2-7

cdr3_aa: CASSLYGYLRTEGDTQYF
cdr3_nt: TGCGCCAGCAGCTTATATGGTTACTTGAGAACAGAGGGAGATACGCAGTATTTT
clone_size: few
v_call: TRBV5-1
d_call: NA
j_call: TRBJ2-3

cdr3_aa: CASSLRGRLDEQFF
cdr3_nt: TGTGCCAGCAGTTTGAGAGGGCGGTTGGATGAGCAGTTCTTC
clone_size: NA
v_call: TRBV27
d_call: NA
j_call: TRBJ2-1

cdr3_aa: CASSSVADSYEQYF
cdr3_nt: TGCGCCAGCAGCTCCGTGGCCGATTCCTACGAGCAGTACTTC
clone_size: NA
v_call: TRBV5-1
d_call: NA
j_call: TRBJ2-7

cdr3_aa: CAWTGPAAYEQYF
cdr3_nt: TGTGCCTGGACAGGTCCCGCCGCCTACGAGCAGTACTTC
clone_size: few
v_call: TRBV30
d_call: NA
j_call: TRBJ2-7

cdr3_aa: CASSLGGQPINEKLFF
cdr3_nt: TGTGCCAGCAGCTTGGGGGGACAGCCGATCAATGAAAAACTGTTTTTT
clone_size: few
v_call: TRBV5-6
d_call: TRBD1
j_call: TRBJ1-4

cdr3_aa: CASSEAQGRRGDTQYF
cdr3_nt: TGTGCCAGCAGTGAAGCTCAGGGTCGCAGGGGCGATACGCAGTATTTT
clone_size: NA
v_call: TRBV2
d_call: NA
j_call: TRBJ2-3

cdr3_aa: CASSGSYQGLQGYEQYF
cdr3_nt: TGTGCCAGCAGTGGGTCCTATCAGGGACTCCAGGGATACGAGCAGTACTTC
clone_size: NA
v_call: TRBV25-1
d_call: NA
j_call: TRBJ2-7

cdr3_aa: CASSPSGGAGELFF
cdr3_nt: TGTGCCAGCAGCCCGAGCGGGGGAGCCGGGGAGCTGTTTTTT
clone_size: few
v_call: TRBV27
d_call: TRBD2
j_call: TRBJ2-2

cdr3_aa: CASSSRRLAAYNEQFF
cdr3_nt: TGTGCCAGCAGTTCACGGCGGCTAGCGGCCTACAATGAGCAGTTCTTC
clone_size: few
v_call: TRBV27
d_call: TRBD2
j_call: TRBJ2-1

cdr3_aa: CASSTTTGNTIYF
cdr3_nt: TGCGCCAGCAGCACAACTACGGGAAACACCATATATTTT
clone_size: NA
v_call: TRBV5-1
d_call: NA
j_call: TRBJ1-3

cdr3_aa: CASSPRVSAAYNEQFF
cdr3_nt: TGTGCCAGCAGCCCCCGGGTCAGCGCGGCATACAATGAGCAGTTCTTC
clone_size: few
v_call: TRBV7-3
d_call: NA
j_call: TRBJ2-1

cdr3_aa: CASSYTGFTEAFF
cdr3_nt: TGTGCCAGCAGTTACACAGGGTTCACTGAAGCTTTCTTT
clone_size: NA
v_call: TRBV7-9
d_call: NA
j_call: TRBJ1-1

cdr3_aa: CASSPRAGVPSYEQYF
cdr3_nt: TGTGCCAGCAGCCCCCGGGCGGGAGTCCCCTCCTACGAGCAGTACTTC
clone_size: NA
v_call: TRBV9
d_call: TRBD2
j_call: TRBJ2-7

cdr3_aa: CASSRGQTRAVQPQHF
cdr3_nt: TGTGCCAGTAGTAGGGGACAGACACGAGCAGTTCAGCCCCAGCATTTT
clone_size: NA
v_call: TRBV19
d_call: TRBD1
j_call: TRBJ1-5

cdr3_aa: CASRLQGGSTGEQFF
cdr3_nt: TGTGCCAGCAGGCTTCAAGGCGGGAGTACGGGTGAGCAGTTCTTC
clone_size: NA
v_call: TRBV6-1
d_call: TRBD2
j_call: TRBJ2-1

cdr3_aa: CASSEAVGGSSETQYF
cdr3_nt: TGTGCCAGCAGTGAGGCCGTCGGCGGGAGTTCAGAGACCCAGTACTTC
clone_size: few
v_call: TRBV6-1
d_call: TRBD2
j_call: TRBJ2-5

cdr3_aa: CASSDDSNTEAFF
cdr3_nt: TGTGCCAGCTCAGACGACAGCAACACTGAAGCTTTCTTT
clone_size: few
v_call: TRBV18
d_call: NA
j_call: TRBJ1-1

cdr3_aa: CASSPGLAGLQETQYF
cdr3_nt: TGTGCCAGCAGCCCTGGACTAGCGGGGCTACAAGAGACCCAGTACTTC
clone_size: few
v_call: TRBV7-8
d_call: TRBD2
j_call: TRBJ2-5

cdr3_aa: CASATRHLTSNTGELFF
cdr3_nt: TGTGCCAGCGCAACCAGGCACCTTACCTCGAACACCGGGGAGCTGTTTTTT
clone_size: NA
v_call: TRBV11-1
d_call: NA
j_call: TRBJ2-2

cdr3_aa: CASSLVGRTEAFF
cdr3_nt: TGTGCCAGCAGCTTAGTGGGGAGGACTGAAGCTTTCTTT
clone_size: NA
v_call: TRBV7-2
d_call: NA
j_call: TRBJ1-1

cdr3_aa: CASSLTGHGTDTQYF
cdr3_nt: TGTGCCAGCAGCTTAACGGGGCACGGCACAGATACGCAGTATTTT
clone_size: few
v_call: TRBV7-3
d_call: NA
j_call: TRBJ2-3

cdr3_aa: CASRNRNYGYTF
cdr3_nt: TGTGCCAGCAGAAACCGGAACTATGGCTACACCTTC
clone_size: NA
v_call: TRBV6-1
d_call: NA
j_call: TRBJ1-2

cdr3_aa: CASSPLVPTYEQYF
cdr3_nt: TGTGCCAGCAGCCCACTAGTTCCAACCTACGAGCAGTACTTC
clone_size: NA
v_call: TRBV2
d_call: NA
j_call: TRBJ2-7

cdr3_aa: CASRRDRSYGYTF
cdr3_nt: TGTGCCAGCAGACGGGACAGATCCTATGGCTACACCTTC
clone_size: NA
v_call: TRBV27
d_call: TRBD1
j_call: TRBJ1-2

cdr3_aa: CSVGSGGEGETQYF
cdr3_nt: TGCAGCGTTGGATCAGGGGGCGAGGGAGAGACCCAGTACTTC
clone_size: few
v_call: TRBV29-1
d_call: TRBD1
j_call: TRBJ2-5

cdr3_aa: CASSLAGENYGYTF
cdr3_nt: TGTGCCAGCAGCTTGGCCGGGGAGAACTATGGCTACACCTTC
clone_size: once
v_call: TRBV5-4
d_call: NA
j_call: TRBJ1-2

cdr3_aa: CASSLDRAGGTGELFF
cdr3_nt: TGCGCCAGCAGCTTGGATCGGGCCGGGGGAACCGGGGAGCTGTTTTTT
clone_size: NA
v_call: TRBV5-1
d_call: NA
j_call: TRBJ2-2

cdr3_aa: CASSPQRGTGSYEQYF
cdr3_nt: TGTGCCAGCAGTCCCCAAAGAGGGACAGGGTCTTACGAGCAGTACTTC
clone_size: few
v_call: TRBV9
d_call: TRBD1
j_call: TRBJ2-7

cdr3_aa: CASSPSRAGVSEQYF
cdr3_nt: TGTGCCAGCAGTCCCAGTCGGGCGGGAGTATCCGAGCAGTACTTC
clone_size: few
v_call: TRBV27
d_call: TRBD2
j_call: TRBJ2-7

cdr3_aa: CSVGLAGERQYF
cdr3_nt: TGCAGCGTAGGACTAGCGGGAGAACGGCAGTACTTC
clone_size: NA
v_call: TRBV29-1
d_call: TRBD2
j_call: TRBJ2-7

cdr3_aa: CASSADSPEAFF
cdr3_nt: TGTGCCAGCAGTGCCGACAGCCCAGAAGCTTTCTTT
clone_size: few
v_call: TRBV7-6
d_call: NA
j_call: TRBJ1-1

cdr3_aa: CASSVDDRVGYGYTF
cdr3_nt: TGTGCCAGTAGTGTCGACGACAGGGTCGGCTATGGCTACACCTTC
clone_size: NA
v_call: TRBV19
d_call: TRBD1
j_call: TRBJ1-2

cdr3_aa: CATWGGQIYQPQHF
cdr3_nt: TGTGCCACCTGGGGTGGACAGATCTATCAGCCCCAGCATTTT
clone_size: NA
v_call: TRBV15
d_call: NA
j_call: TRBJ1-5

cdr3_aa: CASSQNPQSSGNTIYF
cdr3_nt: TGTGCCAGCAGCCAAAACCCACAAAGCTCTGGAAACACCATATATTTT
clone_size: NA
v_call: TRBV2
d_call: NA
j_call: TRBJ1-3

cdr3_aa: CASSWGGLAGSSYNEQFF
cdr3_nt: TGTGCCAGCAGCTGGGGGGGGCTAGCGGGGAGCTCCTACAATGAGCAGTTCTTC
clone_size: NA
v_call: TRBV5-4
d_call: TRBD2
j_call: TRBJ2-1

cdr3_aa: CAITAGTSGRETQYF
cdr3_nt: TGTGCCATCACTGCCGGGACTAGCGGGAGAGAGACCCAGTACTTC
clone_size: few
v_call: TRBV10-3
d_call: TRBD2
j_call: TRBJ2-5

cdr3_aa: CASSLGGDTEAFF
cdr3_nt: TGTGCCAGCAGCTTAGGGGGGGATACTGAAGCTTTCTTT
clone_size: NA
v_call: TRBV7-9
d_call: NA
j_call: TRBJ1-1

cdr3_aa: CASSLYYGYTF
cdr3_nt: TGTGCCAGCAGTCTGTATTATGGCTACACCTTC
clone_size: NA
v_call: TRBV28
d_call: NA
j_call: TRBJ1-2

cdr3_aa: CASSFQGPGYTF
cdr3_nt: TGTGCCAGCAGCTTCCAGGGGCCCGGCTACACCTTC
clone_size: NA
v_call: TRBV5-5
d_call: NA
j_call: TRBJ1-2

cdr3_aa: CASGEGGRLTYGYTF
cdr3_nt: TGTGCCAGCGGGGAAGGAGGGAGGTTGACCTATGGCTACACCTTC
clone_size: many
v_call: TRBV28
d_call: NA
j_call: TRBJ1-2